Below, 26 T cell receptor beta chains from the same sample are listed, as sequenced in a study of radiation and T cells in renal cell carcinoma. Generated by immunoSEQ multiplex PCR, the TCRdb table keeps only in-frame clones and is missing some. The sample has over 35,000 clones, about 82% seen once; the top ten hold roughly 30%. Time point noted: blood 4 weeks post-SBRT, at nephrectomy. This sample's treatment: 15 Gy SBRT to primary tumor, nephrectomy 4 weeks later. The specimen was blood, collected from a patient whose treatment included radiotherapy and nephrectomy. Source of these receptors: an older woman with renal cell carcinoma.

The CDR3 nucleotides read TGTGCCAGCAGCCTAAGACCCGGGATCTGTTATTTT. Translation: CASSLRPGICYF. The genes are TRBV27 and TRBJ2-3; TRBD2 is a possible D gene (5 bases). V was shortened by 6 bases and J by 15 bases, with 19 bases between the two germline ends. Germline loops: CDR1 MNHEY, CDR2 SMNVEV (reference sequence). CDR3 size: 12 residues.

The rearrangement joins TRBV9 to TRBJ2-3; D may correspond to TRBD1 or TRBD2 (5 bases each). The CDR3 contains 13 residues. Trimming took off 0 bases at V and 9 bases at J, with 11 bases between the two ends. Germline CDR1 SGDLS, CDR2 YYNGEE. The DNA of the CDR3 is TGTGCCAGCAGCGTAGCTCAGGGACCCACGCAGTATTTT. This codes for CASSVAQGPTQYF.

This clone occurred once. V is TRBV5-6 and J is TRBJ2-6, with 11 bases fitting TRBD2. Trimming took 1 base from V and 0 from J; bases not matched to a gene: 0. Germline CDR1 and CDR2: SGHDT and YYEEEE. There are 17 residues in the CDR3. CDR3 nucleotide sequence: TGTGCCAGCAGCTTGACTAGCGGGAGCTCTGGGGCCAACGTCCTGACTTTC. Its translation: CASSLTSGSSGANVLTF.

This chain uses TRBV7-8 with TRBJ2-5; 7 bases are shared with TRBD1. The CDR3 covers 13 residues. V lost 5 bases and J lost 2; bases outside the gene matches: 2. CDR1 is SGHVS and CDR2 is FQNEAQ in the germline V gene. The DNA for the CDR3 is TGTGCCAGCAGCCTGGGACAGCAAGAGACCCAGTACTTC. This sequence encodes CASSLGQQETQYF.

V usage is TRBV4-1 and J usage is TRBJ2-5; tentatively, D is TRBD2 (6 bases). Germline lookup yields CDR1 MGHRA and CDR2 YSYEKL. This CDR3 has 16 amino acids. V lost 1 base, J lost 1 base, and 13 bases lay in between. CDR3 loop: CASSQGALGGQETQYF. Written as DNA, the CDR3 is TGCGCCAGCAGCCAAGGGGCATTGGGGGGCCAAGAGACCCAGTACTTC.

As regards this clone: A far larger clone is off by one base, so a read error is likely. Other DNA variants within this sample encode the same CDR3. The chain has TRBV7-2 and TRBJ1-2; no clear D gene. V lost 5 bases to trimming and J lost 6 bases, with 19 bases between them. The CDR3 contains 15 residues. Germline values: CDR1 SGHTA, CDR2 FQGNSA. This CDR3 reads CASSQVEATGDGYTF. The CDR3 region has the DNA TGTGCCAGCAGCCAAGTGGAGGCCACCGGAGATGGCTACACCTTC.

CDR3 nucleotides: TGTGCCAGCAGCGTAGATCCTAGCGGGGGGGAGACCCAGTACTTC. Protein sequence: CASSVDPSGGETQYF. V and J are TRBV9 and TRBJ2-5; TRBD2 agrees at 11 bases. Germline loops: CDR1 SGDLS, CDR2 YYNGEE. The CDR3 runs 15 residues. J was trimmed by 5 bases and V by 0 bases; bases with no gene match: 3.

Here the CDR3 reads CASSSLEETQYF. The CDR3 coding sequence is TGCGCCAGCAGCTCCCTAGAAGAGACCCAGTACTTC. J is TRBJ2-5 and V is TRBV4-1; D gene unclear. V was cut by 5 bases and J by 3 bases, with 7 bases left in between. Germline V lookup: CDR1 MGHRA, CDR2 YSYEKL. This CDR3 contains 12 residues.

The chain couples TRBV27 to TRBJ2-7, with 9 bases fitting TRBD2. Germline assignment: CDR1 MNHEY and CDR2 SMNVEV (reference sequence). V lost 6 bases to trimming and J lost 6 bases; unmatched junction nucleotides: 12. The CDR3 is 15 residues long. The CDR3 DNA sequence: TGTGCCAGCAGACTTACTGGGACTAGCTTCCCCGAGCAGTACTTC. Translating gives CASRLTGTSFPEQYF.

This clone appeared once. The chain recombines TRBV7-3 with TRBJ2-7; 9 positions agree with TRBD2. V shed 3 bases, J shed 5 bases, and the junction held 5 bases outside the gene matches. Germline CDR1 SGHTA, CDR2 FQGTGA. The CDR3 runs 14 residues. Written as DNA, the CDR3 is TGTGCCAGCAGCTTGGCGGGAGGGCTGGACGAGCAGTACTTC. It codes for CASSLAGGLDEQYF.

The J gene is TRBJ2-7, the V gene TRBV5-6, with TRBD2 matching 10 bases. V lost 3 bases and J lost 5; bases outside the gene matches: 5. This CDR3 region has 14 residues. Germline V gives CDR1 SGHDT, CDR2 YYEEEE. The CDR3 spells CASSSGTSAHEQYF. CDR3 nucleotides: TGTGCCAGCAGCTCCGGGACTAGCGCCCACGAGCAGTACTTC.

This chain connects TRBV19 to TRBJ2-2; D is unresolved. This CDR3 contains 13 residues. The V end was cut by 5 bases, the J end by 3 bases, with 7 bases between. Per germline, CDR1 LNHDA and CDR2 SQIVND (reference sequence). The CDR3 spells CASSGPYTGELFF. The CDR3 DNA follows: TGTGCCAGTAGTGGACCGTACACCGGGGAGCTGTTTTTT.

The chain combines TRBV5-5 with TRBJ2-5; TRBD2 is a possible D gene (5 bases). This CDR3 contains 14 residues. The V end was cut by 1 base, the J end by 4 bases, with 11 bases between. Germline CDR1 SGHKS, CDR2 YYEKEE (reference sequence). The CDR3 is CASSLPGIGETQYF. In nucleotides, the CDR3 is TGTGCCAGCAGCTTGCCGGGGATAGGAGAGACCCAGTACTTC.

The genes are TRBV7-9 and TRBJ2-7, with 11 nucleotides matching TRBD2. V dropped 2 bases and J dropped 2; count of bases not matched to a gene: 5. CDR1 SEHNR and CDR2 FQNEAQ come from the germline V gene (reference sequence). This CDR3 has 16 amino acids. The CDR3 protein is CASSLWGTSGTYEQYF. The CDR3 DNA follows: TGTGCCAGCAGCTTATGGGGGACTAGCGGAACCTACGAGCAGTACTTC.

The chain recombines TRBV6-1 with TRBJ2-7; maybe TRBD2 (5 bases). Germline V gene sequence: CDR1 MNHNS, CDR2 SASEGT. V shed 0 bases and J shed 8 bases, with 20 bases lying between them. CDR3 length equals 16 residues. CDR3 residues: CASSEAVTGTTTKQYF. The CDR3 region has the DNA TGTGCCAGCAGTGAAGCGGTAACGGGTACGACTACGAAGCAGTACTTC.

This chain uses TRBV4-1 with TRBJ2-3, with D perhaps given as TRBD1 or TRBD2 (5 bases each). This CDR3 is built from 17 residues. Trimming cost V 0 bases and J 0 bases, with 13 bases left between them. The germline V gene has CDR1 MGHRA and CDR2 YSYEKL. The CDR3 sequence: CASSQEGASLSTDTQYF. CDR3 nucleotides: TGCGCCAGCAGCCAAGAAGGGGCTAGCCTTAGCACAGATACGCAGTATTTT.

The chain combines TRBV11-2 with TRBJ2-3, with TRBD2 matching 11 bases. The CDR3 consists of 16 residues. Germline loops: CDR1 SGHAT, CDR2 FQNNGV. The V gene end was trimmed by 6 bases and the J gene end by 4 bases; junction bases not matched to a gene: 9. Here the CDR3 reads CASRPTSGMMADTQYF. The CDR3 DNA reads as TGTGCCAGCAGGCCGACTAGCGGGATGATGGCAGATACGCAGTATTTT.

The CDR3 region is CAYPTRIPTGTFYEQYF. CDR3 sequence (DNA): TGTGCCTACCCAACCCGAATTCCTACAGGGACCTTCTACGAGCAGTACTTC. The V and J genes are TRBV21-1 and TRBJ2-7; TRBD1, as called in the table, went unchecked against the DNA. TRBV21-1 is a pseudogene locus. This CDR3 spans 17 amino acids.

The sample holds one count of this clone. The chain uses TRBV6-5 and TRBJ1-2, with 7 bases matching TRBD1. The germline gives CDR1 MNHEY, CDR2 SVGAGI. J gave up 4 bases and V 6 bases, and 5 bases lay outside the gene matches. This CDR3 spans 13 amino acids. The CDR3 reads CASREGASYGYTF. The DNA of the CDR3 is TGTGCCAGCAGGGAGGGGGCCAGCTATGGCTACACCTTC.

The rearrangement joins TRBV15 to TRBJ2-3; 8 nucleotides agree with TRBD1. The CDR3 runs to 16 residues. V shed 1 base and J 2 bases; nucleotides not matched to a gene: 5. The germline V gene has CDR1 LNHNV and CDR2 YYDKDF (reference sequence). The CDR3 region is CATSRGQGATTDTQYF. The CDR3 nucleotides are TGTGCCACCAGCAGAGGTCAGGGGGCGACCACAGATACGCAGTATTTT.

This sequence joins TRBV10-3 and TRBJ2-1, with a weak D call TRBD2 (5 bases). This CDR3 has 14 amino acids. Germline V CDR1 and CDR2: ENHRY, SYGVKD. Trimming cost V 8 bases and J 8 bases, with 19 bases left between them. The DNA for the CDR3 is TGTGCCATCGGGGTGGACTCCGGGTCGGATGAGCAGTTCTTC. Amino acids: CAIGVDSGSDEQFF.

The V call is TRBV11-2, the J call TRBJ2-3; no clear D. CDR1 is SGHAT and CDR2 is FQNNGV in the germline V gene. This CDR3 region has 17 residues. Trimming left V 3 bases short and J 5 bases short, with 21 bases between. The CDR3 loop is CASSFFPDPLMVDTQYF. The CDR3, as DNA: TGTGCCAGCAGCTTTTTTCCGGACCCTTTGATGGTAGATACGCAGTATTTT.

The V call is TRBV10-1, the J call TRBJ2-5; 9 bases line up with TRBD2. V was pared by 4 bases and J by 2 bases, with 5 bases of the junction left unmatched. From germline, CDR1 is WNHNN and CDR2 SYGVQD (reference sequence). CDR3 size: 15 residues. The CDR3 DNA reads TGCGCCAGCAGTGTTTCTAGCGGGGAGCAAGAGACCCAGTACTTC. Residues: CASSVSSGEQETQYF.

This clone was seen only once. The rearrangement links TRBV5-6 to TRBJ2-5; the D is unclear. V lost 0 bases, J lost 5 bases, and 8 bases lay in between. The germline V gene encodes CDR1 SGHDT and CDR2 YYEEEE. The CDR3 runs 13 residues. CDR3 nucleotide sequence: TGTGCCAGCAGCTTGGGGACCGGGGAGACCCAGTACTTC. The encoded protein is CASSLGTGETQYF.

The chain joins TRBV5-1 to TRBJ1-1; the D is unclear. The CDR3 runs 15 residues. V was shortened by 4 bases and J by 0 bases, with 13 bases between the two germline ends. Germline V gene lookup returns CDR1 SGHRS and CDR2 YFSETQ. CDR3 in amino acids: CASSLSAEMNTEAFF. DNA for the CDR3: TGCGCCAGCAGCCTCTCGGCAGAGATGAACACTGAAGCTTTCTTT.

The V and J genes are TRBV6-5 and TRBJ2-3; D uncertain. The length of the CDR3 is 14 residues. From germline, CDR1 is MNHEY and CDR2 SVGAGI. V gave up 6 bases and J gave up 2 bases, with 12 bases separating them. The CDR3 region has the DNA TGTGCCAGCAGGGAAGGGTACGCCACAGATACGCAGTATTTT. This encodes CASREGYATDTQYF.